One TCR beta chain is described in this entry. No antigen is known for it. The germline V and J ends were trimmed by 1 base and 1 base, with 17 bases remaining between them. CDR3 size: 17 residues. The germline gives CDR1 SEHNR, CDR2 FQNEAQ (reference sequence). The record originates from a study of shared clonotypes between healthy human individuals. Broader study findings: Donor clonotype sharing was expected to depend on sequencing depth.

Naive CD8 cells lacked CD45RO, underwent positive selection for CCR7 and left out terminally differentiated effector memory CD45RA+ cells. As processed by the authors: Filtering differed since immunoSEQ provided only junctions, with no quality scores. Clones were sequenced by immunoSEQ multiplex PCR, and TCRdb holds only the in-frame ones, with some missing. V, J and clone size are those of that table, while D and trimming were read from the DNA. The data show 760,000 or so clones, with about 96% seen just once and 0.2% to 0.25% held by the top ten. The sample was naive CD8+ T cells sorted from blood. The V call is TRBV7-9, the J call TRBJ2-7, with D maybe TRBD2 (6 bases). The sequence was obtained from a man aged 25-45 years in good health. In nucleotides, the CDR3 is TGTGCCAGCAGCTTAGGGTATGGCTCCGCGGGGTCCTACGAGCAGTACTTC. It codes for CASSLGYGSAGSYEQYF. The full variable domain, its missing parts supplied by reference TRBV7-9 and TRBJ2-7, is DTGVSQNPRHKITKRGQNVTFRCDPISEHNRLYWYRQTLGQGPEFLTYFQNEAQLEKSRLLSDRFSAERPKGSFSTLEIQRTEQGDSAMYLCASSLGYGSAGSYEQYFGPGTRLTVT.